The next 19 T cell receptor beta chains were all read from a single sample in a study of blood T cell repertoires in COVID-19. Profiling relied on immunoSEQ multiplex PCR, and the TCRdb table lists in-frame clones only, not all of them. Of 200,000 to 250,000 clones in the sample, 86% were seen once. Sequencing input: PBMCs or T cells enriched from blood (not recorded which). Source of these receptors: a woman aged 35 to 49 with acute COVID-19.

The rearrangement joins TRBV24-1 to TRBJ2-1; weak D call: TRBD2 (5 bases). V was cut by 5 bases and J by 2 bases, with 12 bases left in between. The CDR3 is 15 amino acids. Germline CDR1 and CDR2: KGHDR and SFDVKD. CDR3 amino acids: CATSGSRTAYNEQFF. CDR3 in DNA: TGTGCCACCAGTGGGTCGCGGACTGCCTACAATGAGCAGTTCTTC.

V is TRBV7-2 and J is TRBJ2-3; no firm D call. Germline-derived CDR1 and CDR2 are SGHTA and FQGNSA. Between the trimmed V and J ends, which lost 2 bases and 0 bases, there was a span of 6 bases. This CDR3 region has 14 residues. CDR3 sequence: CASSLYLSTDTQYF. In nucleotides, the CDR3 is TGTGCCAGCAGCTTATATTTGAGCACAGATACGCAGTATTTT.

This clone came up once. Other DNA sequences within the sample encode an identical CDR3. This sequence joins TRBV27 and TRBJ1-5; a weak D match, TRBD1 (5 bases). CDR3 length equals 13 residues. Germline V CDR1 and CDR2: MNHEY, SMNVEV (reference sequence). V lost 5 bases and J 7 bases, leaving 12 bases between the germline ends. CDR3 sequence: CASSLLGGQPQHF. As DNA, the CDR3 is TGTGCCAGCAGTCTCCTGGGGGGGCAGCCCCAGCATTTT.

This chain connects TRBV20-1 to TRBJ1-6; D not certain. The CDR3 totals 14 residues. Trimming removed 3 bases from V and 8 bases from J, with 14 bases in between. CDR1 DFQATT and CDR2 SNEGSKA come from the germline V gene (reference sequence). In DNA form, the CDR3 reads TGCAGTGCTAGTTCCGGGGTAAGCGATTCACCCCTCCACTTT. This gives the protein CSASSGVSDSPLHF.

The chain uses TRBV11-1 and TRBJ2-1, with D tentatively TRBD1 (6 bases). Germline-derived CDR1 and CDR2 are SGHAT and FQDESV (reference sequence). CDR3 length: 15 residues. V lost 1 base and J lost 7, with 14 bases in between. CDR3 region: CASSLEGHPWNEQFF. The CDR3 DNA reads TGTGCCAGCAGCTTAGAGGGACACCCTTGGAATGAGCAGTTCTTC. Full variable domain (remainder filled in from reference TRBV11-1 and TRBJ2-1): EAEVAQSPRYKITEKSQAVAFWCDPISGHATLYWYRQILGQGPELLVQFQDESVVDDSQLPKDRFSAERLKGVDSTLKIQPAELGDSAMYLCASSLEGHPWNEQFFGPGTRLTVL.

The chain has TRBV2 and TRBJ2-6, with D possibly matching TRBD2 (5 bases). CDR1 SNHLY and CDR2 FYNNEI come from the germline V gene. The CDR3 is made up of 17 amino acids. The V gene lost 6 bases and the J gene lost 4 bases, with 19 bases spanning the gap. The CDR3 nucleotides are TGTGCCAGCAGGGTAACACCCCCGGGGTCAGGGGCCAACGTCCTGACTTTC. Translating gives CASRVTPPGSGANVLTF.

This clone was counted a single time. The J gene is TRBJ1-2, the V gene TRBV27; TRBD1 might be the D (5 bases). Between the trimmed V and J ends, which lost 2 bases and 2 bases, there was a span of 15 bases. The CDR3 extends over 16 amino acids. CDR1 and CDR2 (germline): MNHEY, SMNVEV (reference sequence). CDR3 protein: CASSLEAPRTNYGYTF. The DNA of the CDR3 is TGTGCCAGCAGTTTAGAGGCACCGAGGACAAACTATGGCTACACCTTC.

V usage is TRBV3-1 (or the pseudogene TRBV3-2) and J usage is TRBJ2-7; 9 nucleotides agree with TRBD1. This CDR3 comprises 15 residues. V lost 3 bases to trimming and J lost 3 bases; unmatched junction nucleotides: 6. The germline CDR1 and CDR2 sequences are LGHDT and YNNKEL (reference sequence). The CDR3, as DNA: TGTGCCAGCAGCCACGCTGGGACAGGGCACTACGAGCAGTACTTC. Translation: CASSHAGTGHYEQYF.

V and J are TRBV15 and TRBJ1-1, with 7 bases identical to TRBD1. From germline, CDR1 is LNHNV and CDR2 YYDKDF (reference sequence). The J segment lost 5 bases and the V segment lost 3 bases, leaving 6 bases of the junction unmatched. CDR3 length: 14 amino acids. CDR3 sequence: CATSRWTGGTEAFF. CDR3 nucleotide sequence: TGTGCCACCAGCAGGTGGACAGGAGGGACTGAAGCTTTCTTT.

The chain has TRBV30 and TRBJ2-5; D may be TRBD2 (6 bases). V was cut by 3 bases and J by 0 bases, with 8 bases left in between. Germline V gene lookup returns CDR1 GTSNPN and CDR2 SVGIG (reference sequence). The length of the CDR3 is 13 residues. CDR3 in DNA: TGTGCCTGGAGCGTAGCGGACCAAGAGACCCAGTACTTC. This translates into CAWSVADQETQYF.

V usage is TRBV6-5 and J usage is TRBJ1-6; D remains unclear. V lost 5 bases and J 0 bases, leaving 8 bases between the germline ends. CDR1 MNHEY and CDR2 SVGAGI come from the germline V gene. CDR3 length equals 15 residues. CDR3 amino acids: CASSQRVSYNSPLHF. The CDR3 DNA is TGTGCCAGCAGTCAGAGGGTCTCCTATAATTCACCCCTCCACTTT.

In nucleotides, the CDR3 is TGTGCCAGCAGTTACGGGAGGGCGGGTATTGAGCAGTTCTTC. The encoded protein is CASSYGRAGIEQFF. The chain carries TRBV6-5 and TRBJ2-1; TRBD2 matches 7 bases. After removal of 2 bases from V and 9 bases from J, the junction contained 7 bases not matched to a gene. The CDR3 runs to 14 residues. Germline CDR1 MNHEY, CDR2 SVGAGI.

The chain combines TRBV5-1 with TRBJ2-2; weak D call: TRBD2 (5 bases). Germline V lookup: CDR1 SGHRS, CDR2 YFSETQ. Trimming took 4 bases from V and 3 from J, leaving 22 bases between them. The CDR3 sequence is 18 residues long. CDR3 protein: CASSPADFWARDTGELFF. CDR3 bases: TGCGCCAGCAGCCCGGCGGACTTTTGGGCCCGGGACACCGGGGAGCTGTTTTTT.

CDR3 in DNA: TGTGCCAGCGGGCCTAGCAGCTACAATGAGCAGTTCTTC. Translating gives CASGPSSYNEQFF. The chain has TRBV27 and TRBJ2-1; D may be TRBD2 (5 bases). The CDR3 runs 13 residues. The germline V and J ends were trimmed by 8 bases and 3 bases, with 11 bases remaining between them. Germline values: CDR1 MNHEY, CDR2 SMNVEV (reference sequence).

This chain joins TRBV27 and TRBJ2-7, with 7 bases aligning to TRBD2. CDR1 and CDR2 from the germline V gene are MNHEY and SMNVEV (reference sequence). The CDR3 contains 15 residues. V shed 4 bases and J 5 bases; nucleotides not matched to a gene: 11. CDR3 residues: CASSSLLARIDEQYF. The DNA of the CDR3 is TGTGCCAGCAGTTCCTTACTAGCGAGGATCGACGAGCAGTACTTC.

The chain couples TRBV7-6 to TRBJ2-1; D call uncertain. Trimming cost V 1 base and J 0 bases, with 7 bases left between them. In germline, CDR1 is SGHVS, CDR2 FNYEAQ. The CDR3 runs 15 residues. The CDR3 coding sequence is TGTGCCAGCAGCTTAGACCAGTCCTCCTACAATGAGCAGTTCTTC. This codes for CASSLDQSSYNEQFF.

The chain is built from TRBV5-4 and TRBJ2-1; D is unresolved. CDR1 is SGHNT, CDR2 YYREEE, per germline (reference sequence). The CDR3 contains 14 residues. V lost 4 bases to trimming and J lost 0 bases, with 8 bases between them. CDR3 in amino acids: CASSERSSYNEQFF. CDR3 sequence (DNA): TGTGCCAGCAGCGAACGGAGCTCCTACAATGAGCAGTTCTTC.

The rearrangement links TRBV28 to TRBJ2-1; 13 nucleotides match TRBD2. The V and J ends lost 4 bases and 8 bases, in that order; junction bases with no gene match: 17. CDR1 is MDHEN, CDR2 SYDVKM, per germline. The CDR3 loop spans 19 amino acids. The CDR3 loop is CASSSWTSGSPLGGDEQFF. The CDR3 coding sequence is TGTGCCAGCAGTTCTTGGACTAGCGGGAGCCCACTGGGTGGAGATGAGCAGTTCTTC.

The CDR3 sequence is CASRGSSYNSPLHF. In DNA form, the CDR3 reads TGTGCCAGCAGAGGGAGCTCCTATAATTCACCCCTCCACTTT. The chain is built from TRBV27 and TRBJ1-6; D is unresolved. Germline V gene lookup returns CDR1 MNHEY and CDR2 SMNVEV (reference sequence). V shed 6 bases and J shed 0 bases, with 6 bases lying between them. CDR3 size: 14 residues.